This T cell receptor (beta chain) came from a study of blood T cell repertoires in COVID-19. Sequencing used immunoSEQ multiplex PCR; TCRdb keeps in-frame clones, though not all of them. This sample has 200,000 to 250,000 clones, with around 83% found just once. The trim removed 1 base at V and 3 bases at J, leaving 3 bases unmatched. Per the germline V gene, CDR1 is SQVTM and CDR2 is ANQGSEA. This CDR3 has 17 residues. The receptor comes from a man in his forties or fifties with acute or convalescent COVID-19. The rearrangement uses TRBV29-1 and TRBJ2-2; 15 nucleotides line up with TRBD2. Sequences were obtained from peripheral blood. This CDR3 reads CSVEGTSGGEDTGELFF. Here the CDR3 DNA reads TGCAGCGTTGAAGGGACTAGCGGGGGGGAAGACACCGGGGAGCTGTTTTTT.